This entry is about one TCR beta chain. Its antigen is as yet unknown. Germline V gene data show CDR1 as MNHNS and CDR2 as SASEGT. The ends were cut back, 8 bases at V and 10 bases at J, with 14 bases in the middle. CDR3 length: 12 amino acids. TCR beta CDR3 sequences were amplified from RNA transcripts. A set of HTBI primers served as the primers for a first-round RT-PCR of the TCR CDR3. MiXCR, run by TCRdb on the multiplex PCR reads, gives a single entry per CDR3 protein. Of fewer than 800,000 distinct CDR3 sequences in the sample, 16% are singletons; the top ten hold approximately 8%. This specimen comes from a study of T cells in Graves' hyperthyroidism and ophthalmopathy. Study results and caveats: With a median lead of roughly 6.8 months before onset, the model predicted ophthalmopathy.

The chain is built from TRBV6-1 and TRBJ1-4, with D unresolved. The sample taken for sequencing was blood. This clonotype was sampled from a man between 18 and 35 years old with Graves' hyperthyroidism. CDR3 DNA: TGTGCCAGCTCTCCCGGGCTTGGAAAACTGTTTTTT. Amino acids: CASSPGLGKLFF.